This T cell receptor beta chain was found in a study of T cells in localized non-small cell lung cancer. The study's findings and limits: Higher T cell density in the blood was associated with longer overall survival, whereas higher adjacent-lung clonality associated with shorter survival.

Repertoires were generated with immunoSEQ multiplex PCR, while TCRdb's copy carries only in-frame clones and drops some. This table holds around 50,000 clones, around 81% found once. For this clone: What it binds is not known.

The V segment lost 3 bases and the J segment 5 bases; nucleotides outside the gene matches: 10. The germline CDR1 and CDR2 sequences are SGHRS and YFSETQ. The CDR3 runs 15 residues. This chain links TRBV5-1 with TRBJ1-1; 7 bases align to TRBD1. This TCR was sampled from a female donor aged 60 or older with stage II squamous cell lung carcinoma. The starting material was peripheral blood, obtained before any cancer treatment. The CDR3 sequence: CASSSTGLARTEAFF. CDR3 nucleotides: TGCGCCAGCAGCTCGACAGGGTTAGCGAGGACTGAAGCTTTCTTT.